What follows is one T cell receptor beta chain and its context. This record comes from a study of T cells after yellow fever vaccination. TCRdb reprocessed the 5' RACE reads via MiXCR and lists one record per CDR3 protein. Of roughly 300,000 distinct CDR3 sequences detected, roughly 7.5% appear once; the ten largest clones hold about 16%. CDR1 is MNHNY, CDR2 SVGAGI, per germline (reference sequence). There are 13 residues in the CDR3. Trimming took 5 bases from V and 8 from J; bases not matched to a gene: 5. The TCR sequence derives from a man younger than 35 who received the YFV17D yellow fever vaccine. The sample here was PBMCs, taken approximately 47 days after the first yellow fever vaccination. The V gene is TRBV6-6, the J gene TRBJ2-2, with TRBD1 identical over 7 bases. For the CDR3, the DNA is TGTGCCAGCAGTAACGACAGGGAGGGGGAGCTGTTTTTT. Translated: CASSNDREGELFF.